This T cell receptor beta chain is drawn from a study of blood T cells in healthy people across ages. Study conclusions and caveats: A roughly linear fall in TCR beta diversity per million T cells was seen with increasing age. Strong correlation was found linking TCR beta diversity to naive T cell percentage.

A sample-barcoded 5' primer and a J-beta primer mix were used in a second PCR of about 6 to 11 cycles. MiXCR, run by TCRdb on the 5' RACE reads, gives a single entry per CDR3 protein. The repertoire holds some 1.5 million distinct CDR3 sequences, roughly 28% seen once, with roughly 8.2% in the top ten. This clonotype was found a few times. Its specificity is not known. Germline CDR1 reads DFQATT; CDR2 reads SNEGSKA (reference sequence). J lost 4 bases, V lost 6 bases, and 14 bases had no gene match. CDR3 length equals 16 residues. Total RNA was isolated from each sample in quantities of at least 5 micrograms.

The sequence was obtained from a woman aged 25 to 39 in good health. V and J are TRBV20-1 and TRBJ2-1; TRBD1 aligns across 8 bases. Sequencing used blood. Written as DNA, the CDR3 is TGCAGTGCCCCCAATACCGGGACAGGAGCTTACAATGAGCAGTTCTTC. Translation: CSAPNTGTGAYNEQFF.